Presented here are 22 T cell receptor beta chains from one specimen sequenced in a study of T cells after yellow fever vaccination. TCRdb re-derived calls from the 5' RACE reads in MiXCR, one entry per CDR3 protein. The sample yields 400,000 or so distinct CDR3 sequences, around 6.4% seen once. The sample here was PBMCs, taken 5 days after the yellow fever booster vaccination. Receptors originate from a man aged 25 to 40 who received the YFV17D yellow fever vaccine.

In DNA, the CDR3 is TGTGCCAGCAGCGAATATTTTGGTCCCGAGCAGTACTTC. Encoded protein: CASSEYFGPEQYF. V usage is TRBV7-9 and J usage is TRBJ2-7; no clear D gene. Germline CDR1 reads SEHNR; CDR2 reads FQNEAQ (reference sequence). This CDR3 comprises 13 residues. The V gene lost 5 bases and the J gene lost 6 bases, with 14 bases spanning the gap.

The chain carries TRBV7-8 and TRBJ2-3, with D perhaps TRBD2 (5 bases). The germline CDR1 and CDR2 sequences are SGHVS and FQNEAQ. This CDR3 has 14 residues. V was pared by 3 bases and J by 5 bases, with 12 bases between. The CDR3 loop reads CASSFRPAGDTQYF. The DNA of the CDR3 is TGTGCCAGCAGCTTCCGGCCTGCGGGAGATACGCAGTATTTT.

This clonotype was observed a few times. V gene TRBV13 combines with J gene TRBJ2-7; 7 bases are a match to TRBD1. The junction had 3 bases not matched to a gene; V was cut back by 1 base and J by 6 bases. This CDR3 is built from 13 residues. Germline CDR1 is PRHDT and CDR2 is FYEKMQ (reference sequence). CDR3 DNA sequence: TGTGCCAGCAGCTTAGAAGGGGGCGTCGAGCAGTACTTC. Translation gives CASSLEGGVEQYF.

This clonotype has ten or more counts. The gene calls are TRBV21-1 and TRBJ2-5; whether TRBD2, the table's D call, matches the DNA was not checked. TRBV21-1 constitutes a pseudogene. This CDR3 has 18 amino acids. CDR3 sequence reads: CASSKSGGPTYSRETQYF. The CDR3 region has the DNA TGTGCCAGCAGCAAATCCGGAGGGCCCACCTACTCCAGGGAGACCCAGTACTTC.

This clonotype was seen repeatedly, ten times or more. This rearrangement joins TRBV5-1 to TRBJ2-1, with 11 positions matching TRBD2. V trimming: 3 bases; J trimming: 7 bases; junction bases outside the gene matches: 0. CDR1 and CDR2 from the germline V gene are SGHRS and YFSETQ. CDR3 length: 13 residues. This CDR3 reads CASSSSGRNEQFF. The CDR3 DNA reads TGCGCCAGCAGCTCTAGCGGGAGGAATGAGCAGTTCTTC.

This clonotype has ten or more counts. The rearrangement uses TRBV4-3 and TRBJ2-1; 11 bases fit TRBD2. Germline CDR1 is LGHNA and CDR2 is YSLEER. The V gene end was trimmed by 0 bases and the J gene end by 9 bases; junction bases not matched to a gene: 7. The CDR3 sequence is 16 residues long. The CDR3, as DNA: TGCGCCAGCAGCCAAGATCTAGCGGGAGGAGCGGGTGAGCAGTTCTTC. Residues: CASSQDLAGGAGEQFF.

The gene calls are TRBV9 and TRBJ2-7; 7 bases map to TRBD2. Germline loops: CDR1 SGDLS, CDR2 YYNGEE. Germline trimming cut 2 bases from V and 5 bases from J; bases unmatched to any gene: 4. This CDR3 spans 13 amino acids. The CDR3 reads CASSVAGVHEQYF. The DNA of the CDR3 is TGTGCCAGCAGCGTGGCGGGAGTGCACGAGCAGTACTTC.

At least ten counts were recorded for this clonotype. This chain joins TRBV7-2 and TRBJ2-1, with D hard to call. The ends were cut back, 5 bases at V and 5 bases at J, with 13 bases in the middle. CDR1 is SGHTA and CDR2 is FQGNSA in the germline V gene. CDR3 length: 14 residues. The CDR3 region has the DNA TGTGCCAGCAGCCCCAAGCGAGGCGACAATGAGCAGTTCTTC. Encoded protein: CASSPKRGDNEQFF. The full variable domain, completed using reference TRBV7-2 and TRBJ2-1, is GAGVSQSPSNKVTEKGKDVELRCDPISGHTALYWYRQSLGQGLEFLIYFQGNSAPDKSGLPSDRFSAERTGGSVSTLTIQRTQQEDSAVYLCASSPKRGDNEQFFGPGTRLTVL.

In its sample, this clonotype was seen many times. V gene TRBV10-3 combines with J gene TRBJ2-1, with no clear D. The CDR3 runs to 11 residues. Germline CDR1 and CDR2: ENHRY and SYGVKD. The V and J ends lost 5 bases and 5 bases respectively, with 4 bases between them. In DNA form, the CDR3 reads TGTGCCATCAGTTATGACAATGAGCAGTTCTTC. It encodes CAISYDNEQFF.

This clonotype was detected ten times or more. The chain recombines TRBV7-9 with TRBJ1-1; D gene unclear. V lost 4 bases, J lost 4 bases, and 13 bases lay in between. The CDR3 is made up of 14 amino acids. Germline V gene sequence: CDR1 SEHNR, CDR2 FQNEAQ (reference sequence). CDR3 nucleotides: TGTGCCAGCAGCTATCACAATGCCGGCACTGAAGCTTTCTTT. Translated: CASSYHNAGTEAFF.

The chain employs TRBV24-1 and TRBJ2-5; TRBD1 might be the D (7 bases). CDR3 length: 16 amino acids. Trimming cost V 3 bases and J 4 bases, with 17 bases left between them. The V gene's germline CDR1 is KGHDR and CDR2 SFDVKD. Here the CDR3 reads CATSDRRGLVGETQYF. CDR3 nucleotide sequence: TGTGCCACCAGTGATCGGAGGGGGCTGGTCGGAGAGACCCAGTACTTC.

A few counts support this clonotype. As DNA, the CDR3 is TGCGCCAGCAGTCCGTCGGGTAACACCTACGAGCAGTACTTC. This codes for CASSPSGNTYEQYF. This chain joins TRBV5-1 and TRBJ2-7; D uncertain. V was cut by 5 bases and J by 2 bases, with 14 bases left in between. The CDR3 extends over 14 amino acids. Germline lookup yields CDR1 SGHRS and CDR2 YFSETQ.

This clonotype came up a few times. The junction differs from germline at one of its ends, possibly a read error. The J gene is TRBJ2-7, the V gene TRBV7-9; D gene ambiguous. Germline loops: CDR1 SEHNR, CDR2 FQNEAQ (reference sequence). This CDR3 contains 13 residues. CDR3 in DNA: TGTGCCAGCAGTTTCCAAAACTCCAACGAGCAGTACTTC. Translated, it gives CASSFQNSNEQYF. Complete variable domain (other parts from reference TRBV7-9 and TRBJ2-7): DTGVSQNPRHKITKRGQNVTFRCDPISEHNRLYWYRQTLGQGPEFLTYFQNEAQLEKSRLLSDRFSAERPKGSFSTLEIQRTEQGDSAMYLCASSFQNSNEQYFGPGTRLTVT.

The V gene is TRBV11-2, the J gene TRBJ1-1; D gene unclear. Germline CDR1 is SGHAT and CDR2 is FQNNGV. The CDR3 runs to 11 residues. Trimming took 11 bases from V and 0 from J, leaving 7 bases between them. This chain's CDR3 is CASGVNTEAFF. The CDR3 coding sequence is TGTGCCTCCGGGGTGAACACTGAAGCTTTCTTT.

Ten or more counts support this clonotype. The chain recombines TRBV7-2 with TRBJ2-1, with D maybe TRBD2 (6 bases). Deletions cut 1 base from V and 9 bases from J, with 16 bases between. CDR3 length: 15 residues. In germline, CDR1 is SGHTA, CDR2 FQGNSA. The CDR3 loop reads CASSLGLVGGTEQFF. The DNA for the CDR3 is TGTGCCAGCAGCTTAGGACTAGTTGGTGGGACTGAGCAGTTCTTC. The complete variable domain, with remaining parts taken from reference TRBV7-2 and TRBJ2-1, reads GAGVSQSPSNKVTEKGKDVELRCDPISGHTALYWYRQSLGQGLEFLIYFQGNSAPDKSGLPSDRFSAERTGGSVSTLTIQRTQQEDSAVYLCASSLGLVGGTEQFFGPGTRLTVL.

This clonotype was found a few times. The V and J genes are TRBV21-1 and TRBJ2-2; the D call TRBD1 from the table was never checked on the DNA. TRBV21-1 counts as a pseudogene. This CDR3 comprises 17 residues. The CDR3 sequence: CASSKQGAGQITGELFF. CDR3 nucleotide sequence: TGTGCCAGCAGCAAACAAGGCGCGGGACAAATCACCGGGGAGCTGTTTTTT.

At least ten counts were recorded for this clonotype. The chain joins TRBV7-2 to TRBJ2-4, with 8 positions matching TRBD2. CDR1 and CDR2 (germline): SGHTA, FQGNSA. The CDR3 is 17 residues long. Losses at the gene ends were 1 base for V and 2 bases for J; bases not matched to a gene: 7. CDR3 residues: CASSLVGLAGTKNIQYF. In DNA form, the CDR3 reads TGTGCCAGCAGCTTAGTAGGCCTAGCGGGTACCAAAAACATTCAGTACTTC.

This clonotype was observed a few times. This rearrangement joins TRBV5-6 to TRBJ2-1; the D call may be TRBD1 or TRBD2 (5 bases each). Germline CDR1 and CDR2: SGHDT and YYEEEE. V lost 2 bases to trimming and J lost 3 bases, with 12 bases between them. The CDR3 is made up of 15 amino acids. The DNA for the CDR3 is TGTGCCAGCAGCTTTACCGGGACCCTCTACAATGAGCAGTTCTTC. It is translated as CASSFTGTLYNEQFF.

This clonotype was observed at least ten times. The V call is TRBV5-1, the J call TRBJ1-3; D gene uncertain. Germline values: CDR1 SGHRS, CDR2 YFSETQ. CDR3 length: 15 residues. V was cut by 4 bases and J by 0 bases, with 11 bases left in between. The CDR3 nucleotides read TGCGCCAGCAGCGAACTTGGGAGCTCTGGAAACACCATATATTTT. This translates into CASSELGSSGNTIYF.

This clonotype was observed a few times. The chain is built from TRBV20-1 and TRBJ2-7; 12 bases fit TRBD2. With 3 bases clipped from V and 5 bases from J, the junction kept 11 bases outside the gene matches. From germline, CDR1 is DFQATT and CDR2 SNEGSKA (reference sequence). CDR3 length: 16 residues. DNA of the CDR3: TGCAGTGCTAGTGTTCTAGCGGGAGGGCCGGCCCACGAGCAGTACTTC. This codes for CSASVLAGGPAHEQYF.

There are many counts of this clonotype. Here the CDR3 reads CASSPVFTSGNYEQYF. CDR3 nucleotide sequence: TGTGCCAGCAGCCCCGTGTTCACTAGCGGTAACTACGAGCAGTACTTC. The chain employs TRBV7-2 and TRBJ2-7, with 8 bases fitting TRBD2. This CDR3 is built from 16 residues. V shed 5 bases and J 3 bases; nucleotides not matched to a gene: 12. The V gene's germline CDR1 is SGHTA and CDR2 FQGNSA.

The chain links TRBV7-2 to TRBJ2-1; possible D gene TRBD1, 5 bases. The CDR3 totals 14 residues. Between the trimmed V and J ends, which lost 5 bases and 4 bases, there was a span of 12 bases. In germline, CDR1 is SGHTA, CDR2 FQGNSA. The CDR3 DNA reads TGTGCCAGCAGCCTTTTCGCAGGGTACAATGAGCAGTTCTTC. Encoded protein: CASSLFAGYNEQFF.